The present entry profiles one T cell receptor (beta chain) with its context. Patients from Seattle were sampled longitudinally, starting during active infection. The data are from a study of blood T cell repertoires in COVID-19. For the study at large: From the United States, Italy and Spain came samples of acute and convalescent COVID-19. PBMCs, B-cell-depleted T cells, or T cells provided the cDNA or gDNA that made up the material.

Germline V gene data show CDR1 as LGHDT and CDR2 as YNNKEL (reference sequence). This CDR3 comprises 15 residues. The V segment lost 4 bases and the J segment 7 bases; nucleotides outside the gene matches: 5. Authors' processing steps: Nucleated cell counts were estimated from reference gene primer amplification. This table comes from immunoSEQ multiplex PCR, and its TCRdb copy is limited to in-frame clones, with some not included. V and J calls and clone size are as listed in that table; D and trimming were resolved from the DNA. The table shows roughly 340,000 clones, with 70% to 90% occurring only once.

V gene TRBV3-1 (or the pseudogene TRBV3-2) combines with J gene TRBJ2-1; 12 positions agree with TRBD2. This receptor was taken from a woman aged 25 to 39 with COVID-19, enrolled during active disease. Sequenced sample: peripheral blood. The CDR3 region is CASSPSGGAGNEQFF. DNA for the CDR3: TGTGCCAGCAGCCCTAGCGGGGGGGCCGGAAATGAGCAGTTCTTC.